These T cell receptor beta chains were read from a single sample in a study of T cell responses to AZD1222 COVID-19 vaccine. The table came from immunoSEQ multiplex PCR; TCRdb's copy has only in-frame clones and leaves some out. The sample has 120,000 to 150,000 clones, around nine tenths seen once; the top ten hold around 5%. The sequencing here drew on peripheral blood, taken on day 0 of AZD1222 vaccination. These receptors originate from an adult in good health. Each CDR3 is given without its conserved first and last residue.

>TRBV7-9
ASSWAGRNGELF
>TRBV7-8
ASSSDREGTQY
>TRBV29-1
SVAVGEARGTQY
>TRBV15
ATSIGGRGVTDTQY
>TRBV28
ASSLGRREQY
>TRBV6-5
ASSPGSPYEQY
>TRBV18
ASSPGQGLRNQPQH
>TRBV28
ASSGRQGNKNQPQH
>TRBV15
ATSSAAQGSYGYT
>TRBV9
ASSVAGQRGYNEQF
>TRBV7-2
ASSFSIRQLKNEKLF
>TRBV9
ASSPRSGGTGELF
>TRBV6-2/TRBV6-3
ASSPPRRHMAGGNYYNEQF
>TRBV9
ASGQSPYEQY
>TRBV4-3
ASSQELPETYEQY
>TRBV5-3
ARSLEGLVNQPQH
>TRBV19
ASGDRPYNEQF
>TRBV6-2/TRBV6-3
ASSSPRVSSYEQY
>TRBV5-5
ASSLYLGGQNGNIQY
>TRBV7-2
ASSLAMYTEAF
>TRBV30
AGGVDSPLH
>TRBV5-6
ASRSTGQLYYEQY
>TRBV27
ASYAWGRDTEAF
>TRBV10-3
AISEPPRDWTQY
>TRBV7-9
ASSLQLAIDTQY
>TRBV7-2
ASSLGAGGNQPQH
>TRBV24-1
ATSLGGDTEAF
>TRBV3-1/TRBV3-2
ASSHWGEKLF
>TRBV6-2/TRBV6-3
ASSYSTGRNEQY
>TRBV6-2/TRBV6-3
ASSHRVHGYT
>TRBV2
ASSDWTFNEQF
>TRBV2
ASSEAPDRAWTDTQY
>TRBV28
ASSPAEKLF
>TRBV30
AWRRDRADGYT
>TRBV9
ASSVDPRGTKKETQY
>TRBV28
ASSFKGTVSGFSYNSPLH
>TRBV18
ASSQGAGNEKLF
>TRBV28
ASSFVSNTEAF
>TRBV5-4
ASSLRGGTYNEQF
>TRBV4-2
ASSQPLSGANVLT
>TRBV4-1
ASSQEKERNIQY
>TRBV7-3
ASSSQGRSQPQH
>TRBV10-1
APETGELF
>TRBV6-4
AGEDRRGNQPQH
>TRBV5-1
ASSWARSLTNEQF
>TRBV6-6
ASSQQSNQPQH
>TRBV12-3/TRBV12-4
ASSLKSGYT
>TRBV7-6
ASSLFSSGRGKNIQY
>TRBV14
ASSQDSMGLGEQY
>TRBV9
ASSVAGQNTEAF
>TRBV19
ASSMPTRSGSNQPQH
>TRBV5-4
ASSPAGTVNTGELF
>TRBV7-8
ASTPHGVNYGYT
>TRBV7-9
ASSLTGHTEAF